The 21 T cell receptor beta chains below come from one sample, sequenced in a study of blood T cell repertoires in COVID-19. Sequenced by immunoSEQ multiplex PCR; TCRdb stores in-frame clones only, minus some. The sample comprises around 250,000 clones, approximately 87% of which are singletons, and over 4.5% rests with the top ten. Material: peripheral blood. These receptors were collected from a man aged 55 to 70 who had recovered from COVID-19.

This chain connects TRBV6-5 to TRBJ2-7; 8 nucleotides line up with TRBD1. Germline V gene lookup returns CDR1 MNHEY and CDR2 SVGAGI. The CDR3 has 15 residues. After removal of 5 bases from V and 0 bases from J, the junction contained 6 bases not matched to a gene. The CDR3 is CASSNGQGSSYEQYF. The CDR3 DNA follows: TGTGCCAGCAGTAACGGACAGGGTAGCTCCTACGAGCAGTACTTC.

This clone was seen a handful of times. The CDR3 bases are TGTGCCAGCTCACCATTACGAGGGACTAGCGGTACAAAGTACAATGAGCAGTTCTTC. It codes for CASSPLRGTSGTKYNEQFF. This chain uses TRBV18 with TRBJ2-1; 11 nucleotides agree with TRBD2. CDR1 and CDR2 from the germline V gene are KGHSH and LQKENI. This CDR3 is built from 19 residues. V shed 2 bases and J 4 bases; nucleotides not matched to a gene: 13.

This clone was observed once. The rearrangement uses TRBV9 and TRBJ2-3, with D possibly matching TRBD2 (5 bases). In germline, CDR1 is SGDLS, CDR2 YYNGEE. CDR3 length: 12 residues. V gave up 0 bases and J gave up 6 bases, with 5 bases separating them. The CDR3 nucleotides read TGTGCCAGCAGCGTAGCGGGGGATACGCAGTATTTT. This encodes CASSVAGDTQYF.

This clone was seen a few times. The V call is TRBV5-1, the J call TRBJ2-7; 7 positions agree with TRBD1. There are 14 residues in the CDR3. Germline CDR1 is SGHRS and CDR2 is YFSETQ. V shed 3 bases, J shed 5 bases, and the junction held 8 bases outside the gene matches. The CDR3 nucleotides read TGCGCCAGCAGCTCCTGGACAGGAGTCAACGAGCAGTACTTC. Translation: CASSSWTGVNEQYF. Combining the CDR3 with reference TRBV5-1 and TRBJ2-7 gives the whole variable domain KAGVTQTPRYLIKTRGQQVTLSCSPISGHRSVSWYQQTPGQGLQFLFEYFSETQRNKGNFPGRFSGRQFSNSRSEMNVSTLELGDSALYLCASSSWTGVNEQYFGPGTRLTVT.

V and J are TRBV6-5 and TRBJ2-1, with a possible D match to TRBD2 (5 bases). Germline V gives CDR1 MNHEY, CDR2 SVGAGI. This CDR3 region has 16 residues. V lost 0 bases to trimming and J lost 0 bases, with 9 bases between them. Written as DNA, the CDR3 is TGTGCCAGCAGTTACTCCAGCGGCAACTCCTACAATGAGCAGTTCTTC. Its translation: CASSYSSGNSYNEQFF.

CDR3 protein: CATSRDQVFLRGQETQYF. The CDR3 coding sequence is TGTGCCACCAGCAGAGATCAAGTTTTCTTGCGGGGCCAAGAGACCCAGTACTTC. This chain uses TRBV15 with TRBJ2-5; the D gene is possibly TRBD2 (6 bases). Trimming cost V 0 bases and J 1 base, with 18 bases left between them. The CDR3 runs to 18 residues. Germline CDR1 reads LNHNV; CDR2 reads YYDKDF (reference sequence).

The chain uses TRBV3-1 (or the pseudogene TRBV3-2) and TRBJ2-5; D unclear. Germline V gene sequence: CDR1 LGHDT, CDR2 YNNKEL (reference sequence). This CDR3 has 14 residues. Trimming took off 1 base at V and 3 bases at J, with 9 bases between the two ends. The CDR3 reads CASSQARLKETQYF. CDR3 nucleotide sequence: TGTGCCAGCAGCCAAGCTAGGCTTAAAGAGACCCAGTACTTC.

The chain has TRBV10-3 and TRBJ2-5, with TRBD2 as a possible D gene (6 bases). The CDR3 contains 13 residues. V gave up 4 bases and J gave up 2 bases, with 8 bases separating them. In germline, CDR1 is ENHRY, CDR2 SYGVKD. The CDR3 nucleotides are TGTGCCATCAGTGTGGCGGGGCAAGAGACCCAGTACTTC. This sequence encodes CAISVAGQETQYF.

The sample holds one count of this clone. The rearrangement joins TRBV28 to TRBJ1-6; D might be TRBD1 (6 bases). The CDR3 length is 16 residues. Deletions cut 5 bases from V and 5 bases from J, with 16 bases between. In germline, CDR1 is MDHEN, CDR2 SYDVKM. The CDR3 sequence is CASSPSGGLNNSPLHF. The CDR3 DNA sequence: TGTGCCAGCAGTCCGTCGGGGGGCTTAAATAATTCACCCCTCCACTTT.

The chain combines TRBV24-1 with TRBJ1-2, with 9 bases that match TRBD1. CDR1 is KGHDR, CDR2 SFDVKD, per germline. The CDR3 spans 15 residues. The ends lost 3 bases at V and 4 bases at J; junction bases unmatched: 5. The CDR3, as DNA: TGTGCCACCAGTGATCACTTGACAGGGGGCTATGGCTACACCTTC. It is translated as CATSDHLTGGYGYTF.

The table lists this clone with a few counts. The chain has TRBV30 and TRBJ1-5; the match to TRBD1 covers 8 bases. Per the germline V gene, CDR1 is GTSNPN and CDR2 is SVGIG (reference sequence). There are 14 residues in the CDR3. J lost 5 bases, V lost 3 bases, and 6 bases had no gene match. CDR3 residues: CAWSPGQGYQPQHF. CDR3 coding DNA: TGTGCCTGGAGCCCCGGACAGGGCTATCAGCCCCAGCATTTT.

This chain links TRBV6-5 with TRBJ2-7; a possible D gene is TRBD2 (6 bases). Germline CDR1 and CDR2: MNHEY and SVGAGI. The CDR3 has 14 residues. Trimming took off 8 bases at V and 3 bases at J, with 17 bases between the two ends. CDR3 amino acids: CASAEGRKYYEQYF. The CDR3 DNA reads TGTGCCAGCGCGGAGGGCAGAAAGTACTACGAGCAGTACTTC.

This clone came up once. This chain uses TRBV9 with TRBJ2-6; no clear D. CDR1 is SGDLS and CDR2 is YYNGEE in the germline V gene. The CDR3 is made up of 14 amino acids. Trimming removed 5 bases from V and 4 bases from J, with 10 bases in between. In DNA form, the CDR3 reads TGTGCCAGCAGTCAAACCCAGGGGGCCAACGTCCTGACTTTC. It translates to CASSQTQGANVLTF.

CDR3 sequence (DNA): TGTGCCAGCAGTGGACAGGGAGACACCGGGGAGCTGTTTTTT. Translated: CASSGQGDTGELFF. The V gene is TRBV6-4, the J gene TRBJ2-2; 7 bases agree with TRBD1. Looked up from germline, CDR1 is MRHNA and CDR2 is SNTAGT. The V gene end was trimmed by 4 bases and the J gene end by 3 bases; junction bases not matched to a gene: 2. The CDR3 sequence is 14 residues long.

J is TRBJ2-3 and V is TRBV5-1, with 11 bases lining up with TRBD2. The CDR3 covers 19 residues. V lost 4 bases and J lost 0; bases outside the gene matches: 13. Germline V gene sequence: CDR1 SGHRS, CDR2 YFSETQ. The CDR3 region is CASSAGLAGRIPSTDTQYF. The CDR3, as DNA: TGCGCCAGCAGCGCAGGACTAGCGGGTCGCATTCCTAGCACAGATACGCAGTATTTT.

For the CDR3, the DNA is TGTGCCAGCAGTCTGCGTCAGGGCGGCTACACCTTC. Protein product: CASSLRQGGYTF. V is TRBV12-3 or TRBV12-4 and J is TRBJ1-2, with a tentative D call TRBD1 (5 bases). Trimming removed 5 bases at V and 8 bases at J, with 12 bases between. The length of the CDR3 is 12 residues.

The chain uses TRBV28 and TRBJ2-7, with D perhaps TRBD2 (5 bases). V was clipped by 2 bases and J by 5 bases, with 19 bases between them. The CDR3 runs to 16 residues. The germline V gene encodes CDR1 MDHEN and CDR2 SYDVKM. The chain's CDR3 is CASSLHGRGNQNEQYF. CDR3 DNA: TGTGCCAGCAGTTTACATGGACGAGGGAATCAGAACGAGCAGTACTTC.

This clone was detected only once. CDR3 DNA sequence: TGTGCCAGCAGCTTGGGTAGGGGCCTATCTACAGATACGCAGTATTTT. Its translation: CASSLGRGLSTDTQYF. The chain carries TRBV5-8 and TRBJ2-3, with TRBD1 as a possible D gene (5 bases). The CDR3 is 16 residues long. Trimming removed 0 bases at V and 3 bases at J, with 14 bases between. The V gene's germline CDR1 is SGHTS and CDR2 YDEGEE.

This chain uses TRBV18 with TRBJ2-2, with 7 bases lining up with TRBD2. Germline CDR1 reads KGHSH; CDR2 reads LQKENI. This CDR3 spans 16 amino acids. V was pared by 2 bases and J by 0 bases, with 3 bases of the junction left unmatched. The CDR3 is CASSPSGTSNTGELFF. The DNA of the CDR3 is TGTGCCAGCTCACCAAGCGGGACCTCGAACACCGGGGAGCTGTTTTTT. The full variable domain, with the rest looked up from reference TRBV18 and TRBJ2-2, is NAGVMQNPRHLVRRRGQEARLRCSPMKGHSHVYWYRQLPEEGLKFMVYLQKENIIDESGMPKERFSAEFPKEGPSILRIQQVVRGDSAAYFCASSPSGTSNTGELFFGEGSRLTVL.

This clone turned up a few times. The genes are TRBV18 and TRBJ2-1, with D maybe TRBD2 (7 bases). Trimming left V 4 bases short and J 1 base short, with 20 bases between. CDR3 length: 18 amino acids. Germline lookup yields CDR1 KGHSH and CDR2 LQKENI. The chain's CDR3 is CASSQSASGGGSYNEQFF. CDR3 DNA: TGTGCCAGCTCACAGTCGGCTAGCGGAGGGGGATCCTACAATGAGCAGTTCTTC.

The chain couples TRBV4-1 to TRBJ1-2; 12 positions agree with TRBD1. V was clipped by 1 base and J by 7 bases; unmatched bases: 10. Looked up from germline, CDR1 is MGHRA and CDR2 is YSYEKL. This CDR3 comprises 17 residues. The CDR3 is CASSQVQRDRGRGGYTF. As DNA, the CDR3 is TGCGCCAGCAGCCAAGTGCAGCGGGACAGGGGGCGAGGTGGCTACACCTTC.